Below, one T cell receptor beta chain is given with its context. This receptor's antigen is unknown. Base-call qualities are not available, and no considerably larger clone is one nucleotide away. The sample belongs to a study of T cell responses to AZD1222 COVID-19 vaccine (dated by TCRdb to 2020 to 2023). Study-level background: Because spike-specific TCR depth and breadth did not differ between the two schedules, AZD1222 recipients who got a second dose at roughly 4 weeks were pooled with those who got a second dose at roughly 12 weeks. Trial participants were enrolled by age into 18-55, 56-69 and 70-plus year subgroups, with approximately 160, 26 and 62 TCR-sequenced participants respectively. TCR sequencing covered over 230 trial participants: nearly 210 given two doses of AZD1222 and some 25 given two doses of MenACWY control vaccine.

The germline V gene specifies SGHAT as CDR1 and FQNNGV as CDR2. From the cysteine up to the phenylalanine, the CDR3 has a length of 14 residues. Only CDR3 DNA is held: 42 bases, read in frame from base 1. Cut back by 3 bases and 9 bases, the V and J ends lie 12 bases apart. Summary of the overall study and its limitations: Only a handful of AZD1222 recipients were SARS-CoV-2 seropositive at baseline, limiting conclusions about previously exposed vaccinees. Participants were mostly white British and included more females than males, and it was suggested by the authors that clonal diversity may have been underestimated. Reportedly, almost half of the unique spike-specific TCRs recognized epitopes lying outside the regions that are mutated in the B.1.351 and B.1.1.7 variants. In the small 56-69-year group, the increase in depth fell short of significance, most likely because of low power. A significant rise in spike-specific TCR breadth and depth was observed after two AZD1222 doses relative to day 0 and relative to MenACWY recipients. Because no samples from the day 14 peak response were available, repertoires could be characterized only after the peak T cell response. Vaccine-associated CD4 TCRs spanned the whole spike protein, with dominant responses in regions 160-218 and 743-854.

What this sample's time point label stands for: baseline before first vaccination. Vaccinee samples were obtained from the UK trials COV001 and COV002, which included a single-blind randomized controlled phase 2/3 trial of AZD1222 (ChAdOx1 nCoV-19) in healthy adults. For TCRbeta chain sequencing, PBMC samples were collected from trial participants at day 0 and at day 28 after the second dose. The CDR3 regions of human TCRbeta chains were analyzed by immunosequencing. The authors' pipeline ran thus. TCRs in the repertoires were compared against a reference library of SARS-CoV-2-specific TCRs that had been generated with the MIRA antigen-specificity platform. Breadth meant the fraction of unique TCRs that were SARS-CoV-2-associated, whereas depth meant the fraction of total T cells that were SARS-CoV-2-associated. Using the MIRA data, every spike-specific TCR was mapped to the spike region that the TCR reacted to and assigned to either a CD4 or a CD8 class. Log10-transformed breadth and depth values were compared by one-way ANOVA with Sidak's multiple comparisons tests. Sourced from immuneACCESS, this table was stored by TCRdb with only in-frame sequences that have V and J called. A share of the clones is absent; for the studies checked, an unresolved V gene accounts for under half, and the remainder has no known explanation. That table supplies the V and J calls and clone size; D and trimming were determined from the DNA. The sample profile shows over 60,000 clones; 80% to 90% of them were found once. About 24% of the sample is in the top ten clones.

The source was peripheral blood, collected on day 0 of AZD1222 vaccination. The chain links TRBV11-2 with TRBJ1-6; the D segment cannot be called with confidence. The sequence came from an adult in good health. The DNA sequence is TGTGCCAGCAGCTTGACCGGGGTTTCTTCACCCCTCCACTTT. The encoded protein is CASSLTGVSSPLHF.